This T cell receptor beta chain came from a study of control samples from healthy donors and cancer patients. With 3 bases clipped from V and 2 bases from J, the junction kept 4 bases outside the gene matches. This CDR3 spans 15 amino acids. Germline lookup yields CDR1 SEHNR and CDR2 FQNEAQ (reference sequence). Here immunoSEQ multiplex PCR was the method, and the copy in TCRdb shows in-frame clones only, minus some. The sample consists of 6,000 to 7,500 clones, over 60% of them appearing once. The sample comprised formalin-fixed, paraffin-embedded tissue. This TCR was sampled from a male donor with melanoma. The chain uses TRBV7-9 and TRBJ1-3; 7 nucleotides agree with TRBD1. Here the CDR3 reads CASSFQTGAGNTIYF. Here the CDR3 DNA reads TGTGCCAGCAGCTTCCAAACAGGGGCTGGAAACACCATATATTTT.